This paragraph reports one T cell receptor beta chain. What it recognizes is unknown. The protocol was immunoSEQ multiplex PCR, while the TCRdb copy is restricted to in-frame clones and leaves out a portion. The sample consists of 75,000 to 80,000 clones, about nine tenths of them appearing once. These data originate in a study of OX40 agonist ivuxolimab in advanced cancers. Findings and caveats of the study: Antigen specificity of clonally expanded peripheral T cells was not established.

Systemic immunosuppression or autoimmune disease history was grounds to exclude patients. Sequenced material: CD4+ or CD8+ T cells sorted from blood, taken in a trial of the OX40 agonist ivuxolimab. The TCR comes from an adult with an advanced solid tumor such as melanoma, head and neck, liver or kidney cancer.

For the CDR3, the DNA is TGTGCCAGCAGCGCGGGAGGGGACACCTCCTACGAGCAGTACTTC. Its translation: CASSAGGDTSYEQYF. This chain joins TRBV9 and TRBJ2-7, with 8 bases identical to TRBD2. The CDR3 extends over 15 amino acids. CDR1 and CDR2 from the germline V gene are SGDLS and YYNGEE. V shed 3 bases, J shed 0 bases, and the junction held 5 bases outside the gene matches.